The 19 T cell receptor beta chains below were found in one sample sequenced in a study of control samples from healthy donors and cancer patients. The data were produced by immunoSEQ multiplex PCR, yet TCRdb's version contains in-frame clones alone and is incomplete. The sample lists about 180,000 clones; just over 90% were seen once. The sample consisted of blood. All receptors come from a man aged 25-40 years in good health.

The gene calls are TRBV5-4 and TRBJ2-1; D gene uncertain. V lost 1 base to trimming and J lost 0 bases, with 2 bases between them. CDR1 SGHNT and CDR2 YYREEE come from the germline V gene (reference sequence). There are 13 residues in the CDR3. CDR3 residues: CASSLYSYNEQFF. The CDR3 DNA sequence: TGTGCCAGCAGCTTGTACTCCTACAATGAGCAGTTCTTC.

V and J are TRBV28 and TRBJ1-4; weak D call: TRBD1 (6 bases). The CDR3 totals 15 residues. The germline V gene encodes CDR1 MDHEN and CDR2 SYDVKM. The germline V and J ends were trimmed by 8 bases and 6 bases, with 19 bases remaining between them. The CDR3 spells CASESLGAGDEKLFF. For the CDR3, the DNA is TGTGCCAGCGAAAGTTTAGGGGCAGGGGATGAAAAACTGTTTTTT.

V and J are TRBV30 and TRBJ1-3; D is unclear. Germline lookup yields CDR1 GTSNPN and CDR2 SVGIG (reference sequence). V lost 3 bases, J lost 2 bases, and 11 bases lay in between. There are 14 residues in the CDR3. CDR3 amino acids: CAWSDINPGNTIYF. The CDR3 nucleotides are TGTGCCTGGAGCGATATTAACCCTGGAAACACCATATATTTT.

V usage is TRBV27 and J usage is TRBJ2-5, with D possibly TRBD2 on 5 matching bases. The CDR3 totals 14 residues. V gave up 1 base and J gave up 2 bases, with 8 bases separating them. Germline V gene lookup returns CDR1 MNHEY and CDR2 SMNVEV (reference sequence). The CDR3 protein is CASSLFGGQETQYF. For the CDR3, the DNA is TGTGCCAGCAGTTTATTCGGAGGTCAAGAGACCCAGTACTTC.

The chain uses TRBV7-2 and TRBJ1-1, with TRBD1 identical over 9 bases. In germline, CDR1 is SGHTA, CDR2 FQGNSA. This CDR3 contains 15 residues. The V segment lost 5 bases and the J segment 5 bases; nucleotides outside the gene matches: 9. The CDR3 bases are TGTGCCAGCAGCCTCGGACAGGGGATGTGGACTGAAGCTTTCTTT. Its protein is CASSLGQGMWTEAFF.

The CDR3 region has the DNA TGTGCCAGCAGTTTATCCGCCGGGGAGCTGTTTTTT. Its translation is CASSLSAGELFF. V and J are TRBV12-3 or TRBV12-4 and TRBJ2-2; D not resolved. With 2 bases removed from V and 6 bases from J, the gap between germline ends came to 4 bases. The CDR3 loop spans 12 amino acids.

The J gene is TRBJ2-6, the V gene TRBV5-1; the match to TRBD1 covers 8 bases. Germline-derived CDR1 and CDR2 are SGHRS and YFSETQ. Trimming at V came to 3 bases and at J to 3 bases, leaving 2 bases not matched to a gene. CDR3 length equals 15 residues. The CDR3 region has the DNA TGCGCCAGCAGCTCAGACAGGGGTGGGGCCAACGTCCTGACTTTC. It is translated as CASSSDRGGANVLTF.

The chain combines TRBV13 with TRBJ1-1, with 7 nucleotides matching TRBD1. In germline, CDR1 is PRHDT, CDR2 FYEKMQ (reference sequence). The CDR3 has 16 amino acids. J was trimmed by 1 base and V by 0 bases; bases with no gene match: 5. For the CDR3, the DNA is TGTGCCAGCAGCTTAGGGACAGGGAGGGGGAACACTGAAGCTTTCTTT. This gives the protein CASSLGTGRGNTEAFF.

This chain uses TRBV5-1 with TRBJ1-4; a possible D gene is TRBD1 (6 bases). In germline, CDR1 is SGHRS, CDR2 YFSETQ. With 0 bases removed from V and 8 bases from J, the gap between germline ends came to 11 bases. This CDR3 region has 14 residues. CDR3 DNA sequence: TGCGCCAGCAGCTTGGAGGGACAAGGAGAAAAACTGTTTTTT. Its translation is CASSLEGQGEKLFF.

In this sample, this clone turned up once. This sequence joins TRBV18 and TRBJ2-3; D not certain. Germline V CDR1 and CDR2: KGHSH, LQKENI. The CDR3 runs to 12 residues. Trimming shortened V by 4 bases and J by 1 base, and 3 bases separated the two germline ends. CDR3 DNA sequence: TGTGCCAGCTCACACCGCACAGATACGCAGTATTTT. This codes for CASSHRTDTQYF.

The V and J genes are TRBV6-6 and TRBJ1-5, with D maybe TRBD1 (5 bases). The CDR3 is made up of 19 amino acids. Germline CDR1 MNHNY, CDR2 SVGAGI (reference sequence). Trimming stripped 6 bases from V and 3 bases from J, with 27 bases between. In DNA, the CDR3 is TGTGCCAGCAGCCGATACTTCCTCCCGGGGGGAAAGAACAATCAGCCCCAGCATTTT. Its translation: CASSRYFLPGGKNNQPQHF.

This chain uses TRBV30 with TRBJ2-3; 7 nucleotides align to TRBD2. After removal of 5 bases from V and 6 bases from J, the junction contained 8 bases not matched to a gene. The CDR3 contains 13 residues. Germline assignment: CDR1 GTSNPN and CDR2 SVGIG (reference sequence). The CDR3 reads CAWEAGPRDTQYF. CDR3 DNA sequence: TGTGCCTGGGAAGCGGGGCCGAGGGATACGCAGTATTTT. The complete variable domain, with remaining parts taken from reference TRBV30 and TRBJ2-3, reads SQTIHQWPATLVQPVGSPLSLECTVEGTSNPNLYWYRQAAGRGLQLLFYSVGIGQISSEVPQNLSASRPQDRQFILSSKKLLLSDSGFYLCAWEAGPRDTQYFGPGTRLTVL.

The chain links TRBV5-8 to TRBJ2-5, with 8 nucleotides matching TRBD2. The CDR3 contains 13 residues. Germline CDR1 reads SGHTS; CDR2 reads YDEGEE. The V segment lost 3 bases and the J segment 6 bases; nucleotides outside the gene matches: 4. The CDR3 nucleotides are TGTGCCAGCAGCTGGGGACTAGAAAAGACCCAGTACTTC. This translates into CASSWGLEKTQYF. The whole variable domain, remainder taken from reference TRBV5-8 and TRBJ2-5, is EAGVTQSPTHLIKTRGQQATLRCSPISGHTSVYWYQQALGLGLQFLLWYDEGEERNRGNFPPRFSGRQFPNYSSELNVNALELEDSALYLCASSWGLEKTQYFGPGTRLLVL.

This chain links TRBV4-3 with TRBJ2-4; D is tentatively TRBD1 or TRBD2 (5 bases each). V lost 0 bases, J lost 4 bases, and 10 bases lay in between. Looked up from germline, CDR1 is LGHNA and CDR2 is YSLEER. The CDR3 is made up of 15 amino acids. Written as DNA, the CDR3 is TGCGCCAGCAGCCAAGATTCGGGACGGAAAAACATTCAGTACTTC. Encoded protein: CASSQDSGRKNIQYF.

The rearrangement joins TRBV9 to TRBJ1-5, with TRBD1 matching over 11 bases. This CDR3 has 14 residues. V trimming: 2 bases; J trimming: 7 bases; junction bases outside the gene matches: 2. Germline V gene sequence: CDR1 SGDLS, CDR2 YYNGEE. CDR3 protein: CASSVGQGGQPQHF. The CDR3 nucleotides are TGTGCCAGCAGCGTGGGACAGGGGGGGCAGCCCCAGCATTTT. Full variable domain (rest looked up from reference TRBV9 and TRBJ1-5): DSGVTQTPKHLITATGQRVTLRCSPRSGDLSVYWYQQSLDQGLQFLIQYYNGEERAKGNILERFSAQQFPDLHSELNLSSLELGDSALYFCASSVGQGGQPQHFGDGTRLSIL.

This chain links TRBV28 with TRBJ1-5, with unresolved D. Germline CDR1 is MDHEN and CDR2 is SYDVKM. The CDR3 is 16 residues long. Trimming took off 3 bases at V and 4 bases at J, with 16 bases between the two ends. CDR3 DNA: TGTGCCAGCAGTTTGCCCAGACGGAGAAAGAATCAGCCCCAGCATTTT. Its translation: CASSLPRRRKNQPQHF.

This sequence joins TRBV19 and TRBJ2-1; TRBD1 matches at 10 bases. This CDR3 region has 15 residues. CDR1 is LNHDA and CDR2 is SQIVND in the germline V gene (reference sequence). Unmatched junction bases numbered 9, after V lost 4 bases and J lost 9 bases. The CDR3 sequence is CASSTSGTGVGEQFF. In nucleotides, the CDR3 is TGTGCCAGTAGTACCTCCGGGACAGGGGTGGGTGAGCAGTTCTTC.

V and J are TRBV24-1 and TRBJ2-2; D is tentatively TRBD1 or TRBD2 (5 bases each). The CDR3 is made up of 16 amino acids. Germline V gene data show CDR1 as KGHDR and CDR2 as SFDVKD. With 4 bases removed from V and 1 base from J, the gap between germline ends came to 12 bases. This CDR3 reads CATSERGRLNTGELFF. For the CDR3, the DNA is TGTGCCACCAGTGAACGGGGACGGTTGAACACCGGGGAGCTGTTTTTT.

The table lists this clone with a count of one. The chain has TRBV30 and TRBJ1-2, with TRBD1 as a possible D gene (5 bases). The CDR3 consists of 12 residues. Trimming took off 1 base at V and 3 bases at J, with 6 bases between the two ends. The germline V gene encodes CDR1 GTSNPN and CDR2 SVGIG (reference sequence). CDR3 region: CAWSGGDYGYTF. Here the CDR3 DNA reads TGTGCCTGGAGTGGAGGGGACTATGGCTACACCTTC.